The 30 T cell receptor beta chains below come from one sample, sequenced in a study of T-cell memory formation after mild COVID-19. TCRdb passed the 5' RACE reads through MiXCR, listing each CDR3 protein once. Found here are hundreds of thousands of distinct CDR3 sequences, roughly a fifth of them singletons; the top ten hold more than 20%. Sequenced material: PBMCs or a T cell subset sorted from them (not recorded which). The source is a man aged 18 to 30 who had mild COVID-19 (a few samples of this study predate the infection). Cell type and time point are not known.

The rearrangement links TRBV29-1 to TRBJ2-2; D call uncertain. V was trimmed by 4 bases and J by 6 bases, leaving 6 bases between them. The germline CDR1 and CDR2 sequences are SQVTM and ANQGSEA. CDR3 length: 11 amino acids. CDR3 coding DNA: TGCAGCGTTGCTGTCTCCGGGGAGCTGTTTTTT. It translates to CSVAVSGELFF.

This rearrangement joins TRBV4-1 to TRBJ2-1; 16 nucleotides agree with TRBD2. The V and J ends lost 2 bases and 7 bases, in that order; junction bases with no gene match: 11. Looked up from germline, CDR1 is MGHRA and CDR2 is YSYEKL. The CDR3 contains 19 residues. CDR3 residues: CASSQLAGTSGGVWNEQFF. The DNA for the CDR3 is TGCGCCAGCAGCCAACTCGCCGGGACTAGCGGGGGGGTTTGGAATGAGCAGTTCTTC.

The gene calls are TRBV20-1 and TRBJ2-1; no definite D call. The CDR3 runs 12 residues. The germline gives CDR1 DFQATT, CDR2 SNEGSKA (reference sequence). The ends were cut back, 3 bases at V and 4 bases at J, with 7 bases in the middle. CDR3 nucleotide sequence: TGCAGTGCTAGTTCGGGTTACAATGAGCAGTTCTTC. Its translation: CSASSGYNEQFF.

This clonotype was counted between two and nine times. V is TRBV5-1 and J is TRBJ2-3; 7 bases are a match to TRBD1. Germline assignment: CDR1 SGHRS and CDR2 YFSETQ. The ends lost 5 bases at V and 4 bases at J; junction bases unmatched: 10. The CDR3 totals 15 residues. CDR3 in amino acids: CASSWRQGEADTQYF. CDR3 DNA sequence: TGCGCCAGCAGTTGGCGACAGGGCGAGGCAGATACGCAGTATTTT.

This clonotype has more than one count but fewer than ten. V is TRBV5-1 and J is TRBJ2-3; D is possibly TRBD2 (6 bases). This CDR3 has 16 residues. Germline lookup yields CDR1 SGHRS and CDR2 YFSETQ. Trimming stripped 5 bases from V and 2 bases from J, with 18 bases between. The DNA of the CDR3 is TGCGCCAGCAGGCCCTGGGGAGGCCTTTCCACAGATACGCAGTATTTT. It translates to CASRPWGGLSTDTQYF.

This clonotype was counted between two and nine times. The chain joins TRBV29-1 to TRBJ1-2; TRBD1 aligns across 7 bases. The CDR3 runs 12 residues. The ends lost 7 bases at V and 6 bases at J; junction bases unmatched: 8. The germline gives CDR1 SQVTM, CDR2 ANQGSEA. CDR3 in amino acids: CSGARQGDGYTF. CDR3 coding DNA: TGCAGCGGAGCCCGACAGGGCGATGGCTACACCTTC.

This clonotype is judged medium-sized (0.01 to 0.1%). V is TRBV2 and J is TRBJ2-3; either TRBD1 or TRBD2 may fit D (5 bases each). CDR1 and CDR2 from the germline V gene are SNHLY and FYNNEI. The CDR3 length is 14 residues. V was trimmed by 3 bases and J by 4 bases, leaving 11 bases between them. The CDR3 DNA reads TGTGCCAGCAGTGAGAGGGGCCACGCAGATACGCAGTATTTT. This encodes CASSERGHADTQYF.

The chain couples TRBV6-5 to TRBJ2-2; D unresolved. Germline CDR1 reads MNHEY; CDR2 reads SVGAGI. This CDR3 spans 13 amino acids. V was cut by 1 base and J by 5 bases, with 5 bases left in between. Written as DNA, the CDR3 is TGTGCCAGCAGTTACTACAGTACCGGGGAGCTGTTTTTT. This gives the protein CASSYYSTGELFF.

This clonotype turned up a few times. This chain links TRBV7-2 with TRBJ2-5; TRBD2 is a possible D gene (6 bases). There are 13 residues in the CDR3. Germline V lookup: CDR1 SGHTA, CDR2 FQGNSA. V dropped 5 bases and J dropped 0 bases, with 7 bases sitting between them. The CDR3 DNA follows: TGTGCCAGCAGCGGGGACTACCAAGAGACCCAGTACTTC. Amino acids: CASSGDYQETQYF.

V is TRBV19 and J is TRBJ2-5; D gene ambiguous. The germline V gene encodes CDR1 LNHDA and CDR2 SQIVND (reference sequence). The CDR3 loop spans 14 amino acids. Trimming left V 5 bases short and J 2 bases short, with 12 bases between. CDR3 sequence reads: CASSVTRFQETQYF. The CDR3 DNA reads as TGTGCCAGTAGTGTTACAAGATTTCAAGAGACCCAGTACTTC.

A few counts support this clonotype. The CDR3 DNA reads TGTGCCAGCCAAGCGGGGGGACGCACAGATACGCAGTATTTT. Translated: CASQAGGRTDTQYF. The chain couples TRBV6-6 to TRBJ2-3, with TRBD2 identical over 9 bases. Germline V gene data show CDR1 as MNHNY and CDR2 as SVGAGI (reference sequence). V trimming: 8 bases; J trimming: 1 base; junction bases outside the gene matches: 4. The CDR3 has 14 residues.

This clonotype came up a few times. This sequence joins TRBV6-1 and TRBJ2-7; D possibly uses TRBD1 or TRBD2 (5 bases each). Germline CDR1 is MNHNS and CDR2 is SASEGT. The CDR3 runs to 13 residues. V was clipped by 5 bases and J by 3 bases, with 11 bases between them. CDR3 nucleotide sequence: TGTGCCAGCAGTTGGGACCGGAACTACGAGCAGTACTTC. Translation: CASSWDRNYEQYF.

The V call is TRBV20-1, the J call TRBJ1-6, with no clear D. Looked up from germline, CDR1 is DFQATT and CDR2 is SNEGSKA (reference sequence). The CDR3 has 14 residues. V was trimmed by 6 bases and J by 7 bases, leaving 16 bases between them. DNA of the CDR3: TGCAGTGCCCCTAGAGACCCCTGGAATTCACCCCTCCACTTT. This sequence encodes CSAPRDPWNSPLHF.

The CDR3 protein is CASSWGLWYTDTQYF. In DNA form, the CDR3 reads TGCGCCAGCAGCTGGGGGTTGTGGTACACAGATACGCAGTATTTT. The chain employs TRBV5-1 and TRBJ2-3; D assignment may be TRBD1 or TRBD2 (5 bases each). The ends were cut back, 3 bases at V and 2 bases at J, with 13 bases in the middle. CDR3 length: 15 residues. Germline CDR1 and CDR2: SGHRS and YFSETQ.

This clonotype was observed a handful of times. This rearrangement joins TRBV3-1 to TRBJ2-1, with D perhaps TRBD2 (5 bases). CDR3 length: 14 amino acids. Trimming cost V 4 bases and J 8 bases, with 15 bases left between them. The V gene's germline CDR1 is LGHDT and CDR2 YNNKEL (reference sequence). Here the CDR3 DNA reads TGTGCCAGCAGCCCTTACGGGGTGCGCGATGAGCAGTTCTTC. Protein sequence: CASSPYGVRDEQFF.

This clonotype appeared a few times. J is TRBJ1-2 and V is TRBV5-1; D ambiguous. The CDR3 loop spans 11 amino acids. Germline V gene lookup returns CDR1 SGHRS and CDR2 YFSETQ. V was cut by 4 bases and J by 8 bases, with 9 bases left in between. CDR3 in DNA: TGCGCCAGCAGCGAGTCCGTGGGCTACACCTTC. This sequence encodes CASSESVGYTF.

This clonotype was seen a handful of times. CDR3 region: CASRQGGMSGELFF. CDR3 DNA sequence: TGTGCCAGCAGGCAGGGAGGGATGTCCGGGGAGCTGTTTTTT. The chain employs TRBV6-2 or TRBV6-3 and TRBJ2-2, with 7 bases fitting TRBD2. The V gene end was trimmed by 6 bases and the J gene end by 6 bases; junction bases not matched to a gene: 7. Germline V lookup: CDR1 MNHEY, CDR2 SVGEGT. CDR3 length: 14 amino acids.

V usage is TRBV7-8 and J usage is TRBJ1-1, with D uncertain. This CDR3 contains 12 residues. V lost 6 bases and J 6 bases, leaving 11 bases between the germline ends. Germline lookup yields CDR1 SGHVS and CDR2 FQNEAQ. This CDR3 is CASSEGLPEAFF. CDR3 in DNA: TGTGCCAGCAGTGAAGGGCTCCCTGAAGCTTTCTTT.

This clonotype was found a few times. The chain recombines TRBV12-3 or TRBV12-4 with TRBJ2-3, with 7 bases fitting TRBD1. There are 14 residues in the CDR3. The trim removed 6 bases at V and 4 bases at J, leaving 7 bases unmatched. The CDR3 here is CASRDRVGADTQYF. DNA of the CDR3: TGTGCCAGCAGAGACAGGGTCGGCGCAGATACGCAGTATTTT.

The chain recombines TRBV4-3 with TRBJ2-1; tentative D call: TRBD1 (6 bases). The CDR3 runs to 16 residues. CDR1 is LGHNA and CDR2 is YSLEER in the germline V gene. V was clipped by 0 bases and J by 0 bases, with 9 bases between them. CDR3: CASSQDRGISYNEQFF. The CDR3 nucleotides are TGCGCCAGCAGCCAAGATAGGGGGATCTCCTACAATGAGCAGTTCTTC.

The J gene is TRBJ1-6, the V gene TRBV3-1, with D uncertain. V lost 0 bases to trimming and J lost 2 bases, with 17 bases between them. The CDR3 loop spans 19 amino acids. Looked up from germline, CDR1 is LGHDT and CDR2 is YNNKEL (reference sequence). The CDR3 sequence is CASSQDSFVAAPYNSPLHF. DNA for the CDR3: TGTGCCAGCAGCCAAGATTCGTTTGTGGCAGCCCCCTATAATTCACCCCTCCACTTT.

This chain joins TRBV24-1 and TRBJ1-2; D gene uncertain. This CDR3 is 14 amino acids long. V was pared by 4 bases and J by 4 bases, with 12 bases between. Germline lookup yields CDR1 KGHDR and CDR2 SFDVKD. Here the CDR3 DNA reads TGTGCCACCAGTGAAAGCGGCAGCATCTATGGCTACACCTTC. Translated, it gives CATSESGSIYGYTF.

The chain joins TRBV5-1 to TRBJ2-3; 9 nucleotides align to TRBD2. V trimming: 0 bases; J trimming: 2 bases; junction bases outside the gene matches: 4. The CDR3 has 16 residues. Germline loops: CDR1 SGHRS, CDR2 YFSETQ. The CDR3 sequence: CASSLAASGATDTQYF. CDR3 nucleotide sequence: TGCGCCAGCAGCTTGGCCGCTAGCGGGGCCACAGATACGCAGTATTTT. The full variable domain, completed using reference TRBV5-1 and TRBJ2-3, is KAGVTQTPRYLIKTRGQQVTLSCSPISGHRSVSWYQQTPGQGLQFLFEYFSETQRNKGNFPGRFSGRQFSNSRSEMNVSTLELGDSALYLCASSLAASGATDTQYFGPGTRLTVL.

This clonotype was detected only a few times. J is TRBJ1-2 and V is TRBV5-1; D is ambiguous. The CDR3 loop spans 15 amino acids. Trimming pared 2 bases from V and 0 bases from J, leaving 11 bases between. Germline loops: CDR1 SGHRS, CDR2 YFSETQ. CDR3 in DNA: TGCGCCAGCAGCTTAGGACGGGGAGCTAACTATGGCTACACCTTC. Its translation: CASSLGRGANYGYTF.

The rearrangement links TRBV7-9 to TRBJ2-1; perhaps TRBD2 as D (6 bases). CDR1 is SEHNR and CDR2 is FQNEAQ in the germline V gene (reference sequence). This CDR3 has 11 amino acids. Trimming removed 11 bases at V and 4 bases at J, with 9 bases between. The CDR3 region is CASAGYNEQFF. The DNA of the CDR3 is TGTGCCTCGGCGGGATACAATGAGCAGTTCTTC.

At least ten counts were recorded for this clonotype. The chain carries TRBV5-5 and TRBJ1-6; no definite D call. CDR1 is SGHKS and CDR2 is YYEKEE in the germline V gene (reference sequence). The CDR3 is 18 residues long. The V end lost 0 bases, the J end lost 4 bases, and 17 bases lay between the germline ends. The CDR3 loop is CASSLGHVSRGYNSPLHF. CDR3 nucleotides: TGTGCCAGCAGCTTGGGCCACGTCTCCCGTGGATATAATTCACCCCTCCACTTT.

This clonotype was found a few times. V is TRBV12-3 or TRBV12-4 and J is TRBJ2-7; D is ambiguous. The V and J ends lost 2 bases and 0 bases respectively, with 8 bases between them. The CDR3 loop spans 14 amino acids. CDR3 residues: CASSLKMVSYEQYF. For the CDR3, the DNA is TGTGCCAGCAGTTTAAAAATGGTCTCCTACGAGCAGTACTTC.

This clonotype was counted between two and nine times. This chain joins TRBV4-2 and TRBJ2-3; TRBD1 agrees at 10 bases. V was pared by 3 bases and J by 5 bases, with 11 bases of the junction left unmatched. Germline V gene lookup returns CDR1 LGHNA and CDR2 YNFKEQ. This CDR3 is 17 amino acids long. The CDR3 DNA reads TGTGCCAGCAGCCAGGGAAGGGACAGGGGATCGGGAGATACGCAGTATTTT. Translating gives CASSQGRDRGSGDTQYF.

The V gene is TRBV7-9, the J gene TRBJ1-2; a weak D match, TRBD1 (6 bases). Germline V gives CDR1 SEHNR, CDR2 FQNEAQ (reference sequence). There are 15 residues in the CDR3. V was cut by 1 base and J by 2 bases, with 11 bases left in between. The CDR3 nucleotides read TGTGCCAGCAGCTTAGTCCCCGGGACAAACTATGGCTACACCTTC. Amino acids: CASSLVPGTNYGYTF.

This rearrangement joins TRBV18 to TRBJ1-4; D unclear. CDR3 length: 15 amino acids. V gave up 2 bases and J gave up 5 bases, with 12 bases separating them. Looked up from germline, CDR1 is KGHSH and CDR2 is LQKENI. For the CDR3, the DNA is TGTGCCAGCTCACCAGTCTCCAGGACGAATGAAAAACTGTTTTTT. Its protein product is CASSPVSRTNEKLFF.